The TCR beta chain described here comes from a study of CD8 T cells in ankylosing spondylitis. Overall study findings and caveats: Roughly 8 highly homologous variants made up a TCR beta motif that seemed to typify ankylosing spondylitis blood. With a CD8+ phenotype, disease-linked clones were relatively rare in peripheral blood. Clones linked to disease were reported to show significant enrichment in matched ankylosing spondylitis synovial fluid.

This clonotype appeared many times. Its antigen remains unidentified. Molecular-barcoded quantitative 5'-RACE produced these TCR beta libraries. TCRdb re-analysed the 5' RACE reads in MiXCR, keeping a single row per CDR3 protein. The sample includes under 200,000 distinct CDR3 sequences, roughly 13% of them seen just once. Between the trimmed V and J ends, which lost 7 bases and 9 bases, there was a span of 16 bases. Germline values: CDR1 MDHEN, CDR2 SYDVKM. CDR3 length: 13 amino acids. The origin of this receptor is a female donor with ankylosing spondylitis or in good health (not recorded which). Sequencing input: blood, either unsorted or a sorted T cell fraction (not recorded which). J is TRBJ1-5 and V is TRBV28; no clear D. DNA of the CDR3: TGTGCCAGCACCTCACGGGCGTTGGGGCCCCAGCATTTT. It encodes CASTSRALGPQHF.